This T cell receptor beta chain derives from a study of shared clonotypes between healthy human individuals. Overall study results and limits: Having only a few donors restricted how much genetic and exposure-history diversity was captured. Researchers sampled blood only, noting tissue repertoires likely differ. Deeper or shallower sequencing was expected to change how clonotypes are shared among donors.

Deep was the level used in running the assay. Profiling relied on immunoSEQ multiplex PCR, and the TCRdb table lists in-frame clones only, not all of them. Of about half a million clones in the sample, roughly 83% were seen once. This CDR3 region has 16 residues. The junction had 10 bases not matched to a gene; V was cut back by 3 bases and J by 10 bases. CDR1 is KGHSH, CDR2 LQKENI, per germline. As to this clone: Its antigen remains unknown.

The sample consisted of PBMCs. V usage is TRBV18 and J usage is TRBJ1-6; 9 nucleotides match TRBD1. The TCR originated in a woman in her forties in good health. Some clones in this sample may be carry-over from other donors' samples. The CDR3: CASSPQPGTGRSPLHF. The CDR3 DNA sequence: TGTGCCAGCTCACCTCAACCCGGGACAGGGAGGTCACCCCTCCACTTT. Filled out from reference TRBV18 and TRBJ1-6, the complete variable domain reads NAGVMQNPRHLVRRRGQEARLRCSPMKGHSHVYWYRQLPEEGLKFMVYLQKENIIDESGMPKERFSAEFPKEGPSILRIQQVVRGDSAAYFCASSPQPGTGRSPLHFGNGTRLTVT.